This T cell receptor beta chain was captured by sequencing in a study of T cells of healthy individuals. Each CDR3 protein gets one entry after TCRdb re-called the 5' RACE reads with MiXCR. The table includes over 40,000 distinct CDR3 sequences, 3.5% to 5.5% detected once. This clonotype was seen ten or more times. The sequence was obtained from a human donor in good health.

The chain's CDR3 is CSAASSESATSTDTQYF. For the CDR3, the DNA is TGCAGTGCTGCCTCCTCCGAGTCCGCTACCAGCACAGATACGCAGTATTTT. This sequence joins TRBV20-1 and TRBJ2-3, with D uncertain. The V and J ends lost 5 bases and 0 bases respectively, with 21 bases between them. This CDR3 spans 17 amino acids. The germline V gene encodes CDR1 DFQATT and CDR2 SNEGSKA (reference sequence).